This TCR beta chain was identified in a study of T cells in Graves' hyperthyroidism and ophthalmopathy. This clonotype was recorded at least ten times. Its antigen is not identified. Notes on the study in general: Blood also showed most of the thyroid clonotypes that were expanded above 0.001.

V was clipped by 10 bases and J by 8 bases; unmatched bases: 9. Looked up from germline, CDR1 is KGHDR and CDR2 is SFDVKD. This CDR3 has 13 amino acids. TCR beta CDR3 regions were amplified from RNA. A first-round RT-PCR of the TCR CDR3 used the HTBI primer set. MiXCR, applied by TCRdb to the multiplex PCR reads, yields one record per CDR3 protein. This sample yields over 300,000 distinct CDR3 sequences, of which about 14% are seen a single time; roughly 11% belongs to the top ten. The V and J genes are TRBV24-1 and TRBJ2-1; 8 bases line up with TRBD2. The sequenced material came from blood. This TCR came from a woman in her sixties with Graves' hyperthyroidism. The CDR3 DNA follows: TGTGCCACTCGGGGTAGCGGGGTGGATGAGCAGTTCTTC. It codes for CATRGSGVDEQFF.